This entry features one T cell receptor beta chain sequence. This sample is drawn from a study of T cell responses to AZD1222 COVID-19 vaccine. Across the study: Investigators merged groups given second doses at roughly 4 or roughly 12 weeks.

Profiled with immunoSEQ multiplex PCR; TCRdb holds only in-frame clones, not every one. The table includes roughly 130,000 clones, over 75% detected once. From germline, CDR1 is GTSNPN and CDR2 SVGIG (reference sequence). CDR3 length equals 10 residues. V lost 2 bases and J lost 10, with 6 bases in between. This chain connects TRBV30 to TRBJ2-1, with D uncertain. The sequences come from peripheral blood, collected on day 0 of AZD1222 vaccination. This TCR was recovered from an adult in good health. CDR3 residues: CAWSREEQFF. In DNA, the CDR3 is TGTGCCTGGAGTAGAGAGGAGCAGTTCTTC.